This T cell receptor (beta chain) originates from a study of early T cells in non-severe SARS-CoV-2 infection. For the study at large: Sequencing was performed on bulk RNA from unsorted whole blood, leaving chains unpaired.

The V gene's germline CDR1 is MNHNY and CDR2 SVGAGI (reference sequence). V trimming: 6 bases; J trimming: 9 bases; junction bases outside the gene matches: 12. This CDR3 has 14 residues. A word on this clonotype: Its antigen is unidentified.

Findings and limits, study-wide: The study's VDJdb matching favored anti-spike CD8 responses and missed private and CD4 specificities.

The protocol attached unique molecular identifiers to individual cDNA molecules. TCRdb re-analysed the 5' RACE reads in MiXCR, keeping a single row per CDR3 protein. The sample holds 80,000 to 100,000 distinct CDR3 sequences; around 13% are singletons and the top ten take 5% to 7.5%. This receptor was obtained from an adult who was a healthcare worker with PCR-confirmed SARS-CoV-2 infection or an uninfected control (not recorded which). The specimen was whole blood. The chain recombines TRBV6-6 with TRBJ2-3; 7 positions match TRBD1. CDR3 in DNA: TGTGCCAGCAGGTCCGACACAGGGGCACCGACGCAGTATTTT. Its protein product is CASRSDTGAPTQYF.